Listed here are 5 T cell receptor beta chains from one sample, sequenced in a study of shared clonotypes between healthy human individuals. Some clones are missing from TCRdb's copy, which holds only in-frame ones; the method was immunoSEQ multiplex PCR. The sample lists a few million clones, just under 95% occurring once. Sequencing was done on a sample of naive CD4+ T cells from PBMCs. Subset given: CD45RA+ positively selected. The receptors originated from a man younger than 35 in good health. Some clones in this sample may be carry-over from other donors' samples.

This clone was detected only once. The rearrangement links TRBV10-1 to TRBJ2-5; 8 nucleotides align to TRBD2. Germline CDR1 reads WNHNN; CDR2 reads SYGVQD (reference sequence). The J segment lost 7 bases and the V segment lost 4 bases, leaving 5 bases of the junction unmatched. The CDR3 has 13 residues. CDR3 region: CASSATSGGTQYF. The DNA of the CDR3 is TGCGCCAGCAGTGCTACTAGCGGTGGGACCCAGTACTTC.

CDR3 sequence (DNA): TGTGCCAGCAGCCAGGGGGCAAGGACCGGGGAGCTGTTTTTT. Translation: CASSQGARTGELFF. The V call is TRBV6-4, the J call TRBJ2-2, with TRBD1 matching 8 bases. Per the germline V gene, CDR1 is MRHNA and CDR2 is SNTAGT. This CDR3 region has 14 residues. J was trimmed by 5 bases and V by 6 bases; bases with no gene match: 5.

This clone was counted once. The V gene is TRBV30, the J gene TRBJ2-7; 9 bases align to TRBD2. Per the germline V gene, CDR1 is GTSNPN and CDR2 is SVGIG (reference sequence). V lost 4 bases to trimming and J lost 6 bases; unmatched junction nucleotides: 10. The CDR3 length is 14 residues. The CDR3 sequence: CAWKRGRAVGEQYF. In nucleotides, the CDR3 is TGTGCCTGGAAGCGCGGGAGGGCCGTGGGCGAGCAGTACTTC.

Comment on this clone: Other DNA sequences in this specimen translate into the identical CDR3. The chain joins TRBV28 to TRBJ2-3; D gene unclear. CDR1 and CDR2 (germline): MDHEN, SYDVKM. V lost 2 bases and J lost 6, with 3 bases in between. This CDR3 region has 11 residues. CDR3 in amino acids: CASSLVDTQYF. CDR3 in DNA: TGTGCCAGCAGTTTAGTGGATACGCAGTATTTT.

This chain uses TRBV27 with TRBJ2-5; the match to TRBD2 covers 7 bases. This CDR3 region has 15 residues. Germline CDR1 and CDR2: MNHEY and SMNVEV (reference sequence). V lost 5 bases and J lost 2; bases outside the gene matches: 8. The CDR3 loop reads CASSSRLAPQETQYF. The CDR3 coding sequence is TGTGCCAGCAGTAGCCGACTAGCACCTCAAGAGACCCAGTACTTC.